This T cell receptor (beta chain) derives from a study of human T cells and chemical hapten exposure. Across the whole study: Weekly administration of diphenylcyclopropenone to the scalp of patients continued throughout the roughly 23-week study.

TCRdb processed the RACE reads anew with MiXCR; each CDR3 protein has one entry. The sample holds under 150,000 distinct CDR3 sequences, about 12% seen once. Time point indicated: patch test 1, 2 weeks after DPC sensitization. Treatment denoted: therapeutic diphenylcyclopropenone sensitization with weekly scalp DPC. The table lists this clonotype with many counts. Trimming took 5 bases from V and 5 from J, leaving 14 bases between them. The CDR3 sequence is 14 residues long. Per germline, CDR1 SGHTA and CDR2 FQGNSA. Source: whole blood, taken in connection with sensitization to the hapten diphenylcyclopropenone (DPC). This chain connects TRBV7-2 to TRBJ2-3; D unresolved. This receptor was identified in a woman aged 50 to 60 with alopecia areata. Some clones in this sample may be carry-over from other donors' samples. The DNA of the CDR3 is TGTGCCAGCAGCCCCGCGGCGGTCAAAGATACGCAGTATTTT. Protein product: CASSPAAVKDTQYF.